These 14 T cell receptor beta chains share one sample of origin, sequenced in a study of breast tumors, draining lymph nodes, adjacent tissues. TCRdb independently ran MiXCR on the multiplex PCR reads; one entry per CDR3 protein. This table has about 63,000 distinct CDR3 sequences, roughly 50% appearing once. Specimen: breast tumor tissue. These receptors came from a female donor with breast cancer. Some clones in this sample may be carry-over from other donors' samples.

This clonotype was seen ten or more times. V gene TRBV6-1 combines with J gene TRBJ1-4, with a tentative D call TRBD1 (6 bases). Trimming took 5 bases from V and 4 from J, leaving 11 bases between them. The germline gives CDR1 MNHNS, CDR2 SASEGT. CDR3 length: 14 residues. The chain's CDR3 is CASSYDRLNEKLFF. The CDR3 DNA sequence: TGTGCCAGCAGTTATGACAGGCTTAATGAAAAACTGTTTTTT.

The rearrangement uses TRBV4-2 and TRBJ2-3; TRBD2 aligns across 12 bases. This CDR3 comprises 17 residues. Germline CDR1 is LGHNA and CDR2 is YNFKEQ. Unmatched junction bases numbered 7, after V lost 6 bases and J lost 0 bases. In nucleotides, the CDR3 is TGTGCCAGCAGACCACTAGCGGGGGGCATCAGCACAGATACGCAGTATTTT. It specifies CASRPLAGGISTDTQYF.

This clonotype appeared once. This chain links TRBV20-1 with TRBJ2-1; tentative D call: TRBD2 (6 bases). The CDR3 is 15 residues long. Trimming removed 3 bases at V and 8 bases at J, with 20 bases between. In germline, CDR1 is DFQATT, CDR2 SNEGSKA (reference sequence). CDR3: CSARGGGGLVHEQFF. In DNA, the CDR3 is TGCAGTGCTAGGGGGGGTGGGGGGTTGGTGCATGAGCAGTTCTTC.

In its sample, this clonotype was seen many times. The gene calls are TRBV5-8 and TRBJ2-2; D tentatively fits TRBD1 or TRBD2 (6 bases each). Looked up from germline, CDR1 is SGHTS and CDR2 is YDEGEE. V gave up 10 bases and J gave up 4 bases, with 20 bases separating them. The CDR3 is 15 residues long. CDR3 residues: CAVRGAVSSTGELFF. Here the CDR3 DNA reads TGTGCCGTGAGGGGGGCCGTATCCAGCACCGGGGAGCTGTTTTTT.

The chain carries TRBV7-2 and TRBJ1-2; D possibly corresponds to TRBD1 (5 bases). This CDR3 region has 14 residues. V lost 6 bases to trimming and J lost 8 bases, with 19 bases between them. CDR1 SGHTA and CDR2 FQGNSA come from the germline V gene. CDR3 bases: TGTGCCAGCAGACCGGGACCCTCGCTCACGGGCTACACCTTC. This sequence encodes CASRPGPSLTGYTF.

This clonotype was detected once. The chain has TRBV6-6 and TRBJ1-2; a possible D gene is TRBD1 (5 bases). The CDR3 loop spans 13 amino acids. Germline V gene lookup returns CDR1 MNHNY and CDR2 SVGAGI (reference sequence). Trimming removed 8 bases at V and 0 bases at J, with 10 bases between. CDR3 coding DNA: TGTGCCAGCGCCCGACAGACTAACTATGGCTACACCTTC. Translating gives CASARQTNYGYTF.

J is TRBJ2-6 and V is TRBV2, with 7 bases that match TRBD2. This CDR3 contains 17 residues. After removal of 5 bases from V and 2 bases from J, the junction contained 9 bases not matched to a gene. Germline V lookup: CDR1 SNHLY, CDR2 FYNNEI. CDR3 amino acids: CASSPLPGGTGANVLTF. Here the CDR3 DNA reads TGTGCCAGCAGTCCCCTACCGGGGGGAACTGGGGCCAACGTCCTGACTTTC.

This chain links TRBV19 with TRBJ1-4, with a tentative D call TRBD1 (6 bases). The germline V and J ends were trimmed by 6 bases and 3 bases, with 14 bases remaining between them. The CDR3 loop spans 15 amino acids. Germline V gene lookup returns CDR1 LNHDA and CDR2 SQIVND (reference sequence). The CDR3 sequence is CASSQGGHPNEKLFF. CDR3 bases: TGTGCCAGTAGCCAAGGGGGACACCCTAATGAAAAACTGTTTTTT.

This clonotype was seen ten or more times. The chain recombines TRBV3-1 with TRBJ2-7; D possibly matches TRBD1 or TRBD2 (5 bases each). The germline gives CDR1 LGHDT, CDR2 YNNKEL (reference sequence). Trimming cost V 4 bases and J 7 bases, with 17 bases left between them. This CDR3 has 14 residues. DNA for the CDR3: TGTGCCAGCAGCCCGGGACGATCCGGTGGGGAGCAGTACTTC. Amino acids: CASSPGRSGGEQYF.

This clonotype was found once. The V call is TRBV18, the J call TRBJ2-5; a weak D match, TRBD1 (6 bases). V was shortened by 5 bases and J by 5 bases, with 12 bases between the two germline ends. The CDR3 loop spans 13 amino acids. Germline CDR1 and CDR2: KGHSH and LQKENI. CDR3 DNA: TGTGCCAGCTCAACTCCAGGGGCGGAGACCCAGTACTTC. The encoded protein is CASSTPGAETQYF.

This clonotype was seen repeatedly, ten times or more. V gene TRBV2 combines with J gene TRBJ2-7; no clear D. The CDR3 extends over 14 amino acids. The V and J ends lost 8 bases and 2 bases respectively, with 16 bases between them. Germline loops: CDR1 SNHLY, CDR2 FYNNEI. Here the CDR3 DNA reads TGTGCCAGCGACCCCCGCGGCCTAACCTACGAGCAGTACTTC. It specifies CASDPRGLTYEQYF.

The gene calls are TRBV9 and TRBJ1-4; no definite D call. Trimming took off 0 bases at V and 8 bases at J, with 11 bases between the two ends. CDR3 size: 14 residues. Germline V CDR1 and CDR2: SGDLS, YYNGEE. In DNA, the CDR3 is TGTGCCAGCAGCGTAGAGGGTTTAGGGGAAAAACTGTTTTTT. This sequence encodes CASSVEGLGEKLFF.

The CDR3 region has the DNA TGTGCCAGCAGTCTTGGCCACAGGGGTGACTACCAAGAGACCCAGCATTTT. This encodes CASSLGHRGDYQETQHF. The V and J genes are TRBV12-3 or TRBV12-4 and TRBJ1-5, with TRBD1 matching over 7 bases. The J segment lost 11 bases and the V segment lost 5 bases, leaving 21 bases of the junction unmatched. This CDR3 is 17 amino acids long.

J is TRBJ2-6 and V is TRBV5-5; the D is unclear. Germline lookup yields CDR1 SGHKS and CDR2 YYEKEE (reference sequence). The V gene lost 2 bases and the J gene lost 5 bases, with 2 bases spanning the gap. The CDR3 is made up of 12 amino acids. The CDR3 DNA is TGTGCCAGCAGCTTAAGGGCCAACGTCCTGACTTTC. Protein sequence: CASSLRANVLTF.